A single TCR beta chain is shown here with its context. Its antigen is not identified. This sample is drawn from a study of monozygotic twins with inflammatory bowel disease. Study-level points and caveats: It was in IBD patients that TCRbeta diversity (inverse Simpson) was lower than in healthy co-twins. Lower sharing of clonotypes with other individuals was seen in IBD patients than in healthy twins. This was most marked in patients showing signs of disease activity.

The CDR3 is 15 residues long. The germline V gene has CDR1 MNHNS and CDR2 SASEGT. TCRdb reworked the 5' RACE reads into one entry per CDR3 protein, no DNA. Recorded for this sample: about 160,000 distinct CDR3 sequences. This TCR was sampled from a human donor with ulcerative colitis or Crohn's disease, or a healthy co-twin of an affected twin (not recorded which). The V gene is TRBV6-1, the J gene TRBJ2-7; TCRdb calls TRBD2, which cannot be checked without DNA. Sequencing was performed on blood. The CDR3: CASSPAGGLAREQYF.